Listed below are T cell receptor beta chains from one sample, sequenced in a study of T cell responses to AZD1222 COVID-19 vaccine. Repertoires were generated with immunoSEQ multiplex PCR, while TCRdb's copy carries only in-frame clones and drops some. Found here are under 50,000 clones, approximately 89% of them singletons; the top ten hold roughly 5.2%. The sequencing used peripheral blood, collected 28 days after the second AZD1222 dose. The origin of the receptors is an adult who received the AZD1222 COVID-19 vaccine. Each CDR3 is given without its conserved first and last residue.

v_gene: TRBV3-1/TRBV3-2; CDR3aa: ASSQAGLNNNEQF
v_gene: TRBV6-6; CDR3aa: ASYWTGGPWAF
v_gene: TRBV1; CDR3aa: TSSLIGKTRDCYT
v_gene: TRBV28; CDR3aa: ASSLPLNQPQH
v_gene: TRBV19; CDR3aa: ASSTGQGIRGEQY
v_gene: TRBV11-2; CDR3aa: ASSLFFSQNTGELF
v_gene: TRBV6-5; CDR3aa: ASSQSTGGTDTQY
v_gene: TRBV19; CDR3aa: ACRDRGLAGELF
v_gene: TRBV7-2; CDR3aa: ASSQRGRSYEQY
v_gene: TRBV28; CDR3aa: ASSLRGPLGEQY
v_gene: TRBV15; CDR3aa: ATSRENRASGANVLT
v_gene: TRBV12-1; CDR3aa: ASSTDRVVRYEQY
v_gene: TRBV18; CDR3aa: ASSPRGQENYGYT
v_gene: TRBV13; CDR3aa: ASSSRTGFNEKLF
v_gene: TRBV19; CDR3aa: ASSIWFGQGLVNTEAF
v_gene: TRBV27; CDR3aa: ASSFYQGRYGYT
v_gene: TRBV23-1; CDR3aa: ASSQSVRALGEPQY
v_gene: TRBV10-3; CDR3aa: AISETGGDTEAF
v_gene: TRBV6-4; CDR3aa: ASSDSNGGANEQF
v_gene: TRBV2; CDR3aa: ASSVGQGGSPLH